The clone carrying this TCR beta chain was counted many times. The CDR3 has 13 amino acids. In germline, CDR1 is DFQATT, CDR2 SNEGSKA (reference sequence). V was pared by 1 base and J by 7 bases, with 12 bases between. One entry per CDR3 protein results from TCRdb running MiXCR on the 5' RACE reads. The sample lists 400,000 or so distinct CDR3 sequences, roughly a sixth occurring once. This record belongs to a study of T cells after yellow fever vaccination. Overall study: Fractions with few cells were prepared using SMART-Seq v4 Ultra Low Input.

The chain uses TRBV20-1 and TRBJ2-3, with D unclear. Material: PBMCs, obtained before the yellow fever booster vaccination. The origin of this receptor is a man between 18 and 35 years old who received the YFV17D yellow fever vaccine. The CDR3 protein is CSARALQGHTQYF. In DNA form, the CDR3 reads TGCAGTGCTAGAGCGCTCCAAGGTCATACGCAGTATTTT.